The sequence of this T cell receptor (beta chain) was determined in a study of T cell responses to AZD1222 COVID-19 vaccine. Overall study results and limits: Per reports, nearly half of all spike-specific TCRs target regions that are unmutated in variants. Two AZD1222 administrations were followed by greater Spike-specific TCR breadth and depth. Vaccine-associated CD4 TCRs ranged over spike, dominating at 160-218 and 743-854.

The CDR3 extends over 14 amino acids. V dropped 4 bases and J dropped 2; count of bases not matched to a gene: 3. Germline CDR1 reads LNHDA; CDR2 reads SQIVND (reference sequence). Profiling relied on immunoSEQ multiplex PCR, and the TCRdb table lists in-frame clones only, not all of them. The sample holds 80,000 or so clones, about 85% seen once. As to this clone: The antigen is unknown.

The TCR originated in an adult in good health. Sequenced material: peripheral blood, taken on day 0 of AZD1222 vaccination. This sequence joins TRBV19 and TRBJ1-2, with 8 bases aligning to TRBD1. CDR3 protein: CASSSGQGNYGYTF. In nucleotides, the CDR3 is TGTGCCAGTAGTAGCGGACAGGGCAACTATGGCTACACCTTC.